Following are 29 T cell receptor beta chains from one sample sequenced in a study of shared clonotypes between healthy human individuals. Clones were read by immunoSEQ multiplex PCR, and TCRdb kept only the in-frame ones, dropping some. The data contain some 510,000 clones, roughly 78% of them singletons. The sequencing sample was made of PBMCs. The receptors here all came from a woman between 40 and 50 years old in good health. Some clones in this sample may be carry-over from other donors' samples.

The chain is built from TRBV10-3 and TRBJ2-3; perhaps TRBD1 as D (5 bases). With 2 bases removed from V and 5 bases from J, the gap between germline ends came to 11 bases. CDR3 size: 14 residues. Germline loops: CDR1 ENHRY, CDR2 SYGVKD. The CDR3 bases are TGTGCCATCAGTGAGGGCAGGGATGGAGATACGCAGTATTTT. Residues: CAISEGRDGDTQYF.

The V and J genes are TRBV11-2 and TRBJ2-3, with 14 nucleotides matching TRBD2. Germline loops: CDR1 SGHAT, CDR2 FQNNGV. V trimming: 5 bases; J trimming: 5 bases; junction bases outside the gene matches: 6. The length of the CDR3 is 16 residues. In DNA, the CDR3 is TGTGCCAGCAGCCCCGGGACTAGCGGGAGTGGAGATACGCAGTATTTT. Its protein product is CASSPGTSGSGDTQYF. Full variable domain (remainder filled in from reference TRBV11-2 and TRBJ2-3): EAGVAQSPRYKIIEKRQSVAFWCNPISGHATLYWYQQILGQGPKLLIQFQNNGVVDDSQLPKDRFSAERLKGVDSTLKIQPAKLEDSAVYLCASSPGTSGSGDTQYFGPGTRLTVL.

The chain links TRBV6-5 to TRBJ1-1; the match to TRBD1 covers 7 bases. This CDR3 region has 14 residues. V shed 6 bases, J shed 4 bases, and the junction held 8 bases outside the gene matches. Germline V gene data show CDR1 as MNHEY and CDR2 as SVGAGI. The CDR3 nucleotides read TGTGCCAGCAGAGAGACAGGGTATGCCACTGAAGCTTTCTTT. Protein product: CASRETGYATEAFF.

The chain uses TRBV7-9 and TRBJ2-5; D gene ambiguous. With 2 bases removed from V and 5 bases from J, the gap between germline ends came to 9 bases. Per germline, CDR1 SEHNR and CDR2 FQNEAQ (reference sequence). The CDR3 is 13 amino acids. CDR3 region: CASSLMGRETQYF. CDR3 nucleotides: TGTGCCAGCAGCTTAATGGGCAGGGAGACCCAGTACTTC.

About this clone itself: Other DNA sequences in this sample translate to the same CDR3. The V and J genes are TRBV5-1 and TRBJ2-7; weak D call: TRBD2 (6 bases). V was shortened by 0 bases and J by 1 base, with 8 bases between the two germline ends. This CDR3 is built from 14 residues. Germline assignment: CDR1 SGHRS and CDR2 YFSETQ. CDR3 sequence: CASSLVGGSYEQYF. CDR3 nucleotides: TGCGCCAGCAGCTTGGTCGGGGGATCCTACGAGCAGTACTTC.

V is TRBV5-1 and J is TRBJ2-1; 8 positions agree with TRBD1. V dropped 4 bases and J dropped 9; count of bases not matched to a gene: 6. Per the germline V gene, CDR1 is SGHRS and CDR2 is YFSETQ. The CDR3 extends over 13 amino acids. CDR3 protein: CASSHGQGGEQFF. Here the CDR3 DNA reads TGCGCCAGCAGCCACGGACAGGGAGGTGAGCAGTTCTTC.

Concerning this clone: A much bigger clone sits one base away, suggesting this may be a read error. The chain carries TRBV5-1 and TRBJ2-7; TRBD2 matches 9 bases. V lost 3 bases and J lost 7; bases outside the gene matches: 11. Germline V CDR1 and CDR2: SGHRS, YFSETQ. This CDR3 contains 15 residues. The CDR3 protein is CASSWGAGGPGEQYF. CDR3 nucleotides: TGCGCCAGCAGCTGGGGGGCGGGAGGGCCGGGTGAGCAGTACTTC.

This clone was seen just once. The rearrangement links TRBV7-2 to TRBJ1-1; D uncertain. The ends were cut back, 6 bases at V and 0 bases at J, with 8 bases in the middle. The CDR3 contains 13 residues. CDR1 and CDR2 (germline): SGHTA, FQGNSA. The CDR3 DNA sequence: TGTGCCAGCAGTTCCCCCTTGAACACTGAAGCTTTCTTT. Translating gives CASSSPLNTEAFF.

This chain's CDR3 is CASSPSGLNQPQHF. CDR3 nucleotide sequence: TGTGCCAGCTCACCCTCGGGCCTCAATCAGCCCCAGCATTTT. The V gene is TRBV18, the J gene TRBJ1-5; D is unclear. CDR3 length: 14 amino acids. The germline V and J ends were trimmed by 3 bases and 3 bases, with 9 bases remaining between them. Looked up from germline, CDR1 is KGHSH and CDR2 is LQKENI.

CDR3 residues: CASSVVGRDRGYEQYF. In nucleotides, the CDR3 is TGTGCCAGCAGCGTAGTAGGCCGGGACAGGGGCTACGAGCAGTACTTC. The rearrangement uses TRBV9 and TRBJ2-7; 10 bases line up with TRBD1. Germline V gene data show CDR1 as SGDLS and CDR2 as YYNGEE. V shed 0 bases, J shed 3 bases, and the junction held 6 bases outside the gene matches. CDR3 length: 16 residues.

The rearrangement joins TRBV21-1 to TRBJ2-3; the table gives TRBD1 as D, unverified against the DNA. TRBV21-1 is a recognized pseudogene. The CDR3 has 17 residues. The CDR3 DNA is TGTGCCAGCAGCCAAGTCGTACAGGGTTGGAGAACAGATACGCAGTATTTT. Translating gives CASSQVVQGWRTDTQYF.

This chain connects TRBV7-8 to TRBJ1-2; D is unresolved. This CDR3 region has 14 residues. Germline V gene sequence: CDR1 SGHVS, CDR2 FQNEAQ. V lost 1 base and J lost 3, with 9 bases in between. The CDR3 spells CASSLDRAYYGYTF. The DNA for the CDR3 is TGTGCCAGCAGCTTAGATAGGGCCTACTATGGCTACACCTTC.

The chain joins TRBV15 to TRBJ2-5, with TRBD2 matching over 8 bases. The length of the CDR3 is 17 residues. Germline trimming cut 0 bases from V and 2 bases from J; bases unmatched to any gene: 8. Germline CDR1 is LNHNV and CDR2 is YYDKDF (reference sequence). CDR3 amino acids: CATSRDGVVAGQETQYF. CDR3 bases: TGTGCCACCAGCAGAGATGGGGTAGTAGCGGGGCAAGAGACCCAGTACTTC.

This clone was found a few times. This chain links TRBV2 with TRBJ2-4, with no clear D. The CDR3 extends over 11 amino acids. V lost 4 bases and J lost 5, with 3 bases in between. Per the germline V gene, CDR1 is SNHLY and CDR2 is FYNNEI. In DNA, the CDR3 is TGTGCCAGCAGTGCCCAAAACATTCAGTACTTC. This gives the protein CASSAQNIQYF. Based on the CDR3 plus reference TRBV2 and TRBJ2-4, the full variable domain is EPEVTQTPSHQVTQMGQEVILRCVPISNHLYFYWYRQILGQKVEFLVSFYNNEISEKSEIFDDQFSVERPDGSNFTLKIRSTKLEDSAMYFCASSAQNIQYFGAGTRLSVL.

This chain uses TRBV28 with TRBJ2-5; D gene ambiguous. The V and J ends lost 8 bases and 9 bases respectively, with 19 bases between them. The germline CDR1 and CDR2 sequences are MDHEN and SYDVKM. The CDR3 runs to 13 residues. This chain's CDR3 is CASSPQARVAQYF. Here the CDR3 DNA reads TGTGCCAGCTCGCCCCAGGCCCGGGTGGCCCAGTACTTC. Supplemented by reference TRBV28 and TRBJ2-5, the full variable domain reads DVKVTQSSRYLVKRTGEKVFLECVQDMDHENMFWYRQDPGLGLRLIYFSYDVKMKEKGDIPEGYSVSREKKERFSLILESASTNQTSMYLCASSPQARVAQYFGPGTRLLVL.

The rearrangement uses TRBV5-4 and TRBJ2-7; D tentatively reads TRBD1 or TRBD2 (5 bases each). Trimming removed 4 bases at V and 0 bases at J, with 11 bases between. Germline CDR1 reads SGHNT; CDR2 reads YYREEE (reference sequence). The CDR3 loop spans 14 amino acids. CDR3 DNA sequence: TGTGCCAGCAGCCGGGACGGCGGCTCCTACGAGCAGTACTTC. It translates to CASSRDGGSYEQYF. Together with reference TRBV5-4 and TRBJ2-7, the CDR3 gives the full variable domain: ETGVTQSPTHLIKTRGQQVTLRCSSQSGHNTVSWYQQALGQGPQFIFQYYREEENGRGNFPPRFSGLQFPNYSSELNVNALELDDSALYLCASSRDGGSYEQYFGPGTRLTVT.

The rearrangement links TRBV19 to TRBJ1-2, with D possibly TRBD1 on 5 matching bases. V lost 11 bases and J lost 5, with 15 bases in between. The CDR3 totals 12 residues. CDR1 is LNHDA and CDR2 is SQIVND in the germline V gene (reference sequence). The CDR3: CACRGDRYGYTF. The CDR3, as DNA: TGTGCCTGTCGGGGGGATAGGTATGGCTACACCTTC.

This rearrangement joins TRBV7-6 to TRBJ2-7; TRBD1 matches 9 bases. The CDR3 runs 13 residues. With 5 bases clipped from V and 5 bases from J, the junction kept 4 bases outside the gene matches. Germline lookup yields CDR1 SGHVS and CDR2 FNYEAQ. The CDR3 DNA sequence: TGTGCCAGCAGCCTAGACAGGGGGGACGAGCAGTACTTC. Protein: CASSLDRGDEQYF.

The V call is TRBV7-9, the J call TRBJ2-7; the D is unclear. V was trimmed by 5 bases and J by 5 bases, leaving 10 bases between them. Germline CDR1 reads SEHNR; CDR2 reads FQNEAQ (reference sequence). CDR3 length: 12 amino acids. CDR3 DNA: TGTGCCAGCAGCCGAGGAGCCAACGAGCAGTACTTC. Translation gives CASSRGANEQYF. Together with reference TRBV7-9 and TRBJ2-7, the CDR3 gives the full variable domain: DTGVSQNPRHKITKRGQNVTFRCDPISEHNRLYWYRQTLGQGPEFLTYFQNEAQLEKSRLLSDRFSAERPKGSFSTLEIQRTEQGDSAMYLCASSRGANEQYFGPGTRLTVT.

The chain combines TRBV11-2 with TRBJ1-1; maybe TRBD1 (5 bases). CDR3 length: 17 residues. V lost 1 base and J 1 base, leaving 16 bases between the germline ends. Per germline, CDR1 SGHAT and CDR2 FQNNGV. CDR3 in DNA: TGTGCCAGCAGCTTAGGGCGCTTAGGGCAGGGGAACACTGAAGCTTTCTTT. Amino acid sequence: CASSLGRLGQGNTEAFF.

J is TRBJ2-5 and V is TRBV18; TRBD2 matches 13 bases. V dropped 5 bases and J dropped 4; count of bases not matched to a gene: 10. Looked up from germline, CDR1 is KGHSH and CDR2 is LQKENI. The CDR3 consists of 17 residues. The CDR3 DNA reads TGTGCCAGCTCATCCCGGACTAGCGGGAGCACGGCAGAGACCCAGTACTTC. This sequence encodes CASSSRTSGSTAETQYF.

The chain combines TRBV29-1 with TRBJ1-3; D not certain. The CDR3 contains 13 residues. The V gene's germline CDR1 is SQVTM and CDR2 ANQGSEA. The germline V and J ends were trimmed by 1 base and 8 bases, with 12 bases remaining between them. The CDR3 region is CSVEVSARDTIYF. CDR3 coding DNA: TGCAGCGTTGAAGTGTCAGCGAGAGACACCATATATTTT.

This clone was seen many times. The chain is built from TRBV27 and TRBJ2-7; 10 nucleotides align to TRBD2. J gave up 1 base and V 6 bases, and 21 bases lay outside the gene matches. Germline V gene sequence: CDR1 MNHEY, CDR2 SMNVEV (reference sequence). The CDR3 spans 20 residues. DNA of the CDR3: TGTGCCAGCAGCTACCGAGTACCCCTAGCGGGAGCCGCTAAGTCCTACGAGCAGTACTTC. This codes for CASSYRVPLAGAAKSYEQYF.

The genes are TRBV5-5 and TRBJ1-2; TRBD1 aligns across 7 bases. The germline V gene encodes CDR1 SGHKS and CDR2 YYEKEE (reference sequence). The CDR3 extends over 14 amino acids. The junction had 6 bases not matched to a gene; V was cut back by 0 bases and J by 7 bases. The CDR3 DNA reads TGTGCCAGCAGCTTGGTGGCAGGGGGAGTTGGCTACACCTTC. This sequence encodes CASSLVAGGVGYTF.

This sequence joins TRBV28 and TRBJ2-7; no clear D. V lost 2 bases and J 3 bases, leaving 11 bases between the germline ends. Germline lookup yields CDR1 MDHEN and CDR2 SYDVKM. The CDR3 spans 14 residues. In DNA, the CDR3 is TGTGCCAGCAGTTTAGGGCTAAATATCTACGAGCAGTACTTC. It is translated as CASSLGLNIYEQYF.

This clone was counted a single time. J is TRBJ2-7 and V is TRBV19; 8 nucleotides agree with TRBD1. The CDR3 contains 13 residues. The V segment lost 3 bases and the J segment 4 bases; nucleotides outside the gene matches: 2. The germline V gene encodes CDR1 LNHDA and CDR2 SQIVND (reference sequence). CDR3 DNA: TGTGCCAGTAGTATGACAGGGGAATACGAGCAGTACTTC. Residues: CASSMTGEYEQYF.

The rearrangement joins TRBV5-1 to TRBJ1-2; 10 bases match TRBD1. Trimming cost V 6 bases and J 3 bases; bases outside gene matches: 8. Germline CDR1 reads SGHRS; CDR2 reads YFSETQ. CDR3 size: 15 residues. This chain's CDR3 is CASKRTGGGDYGYTF. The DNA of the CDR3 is TGCGCCAGCAAAAGGACAGGGGGAGGGGACTATGGCTACACCTTC.

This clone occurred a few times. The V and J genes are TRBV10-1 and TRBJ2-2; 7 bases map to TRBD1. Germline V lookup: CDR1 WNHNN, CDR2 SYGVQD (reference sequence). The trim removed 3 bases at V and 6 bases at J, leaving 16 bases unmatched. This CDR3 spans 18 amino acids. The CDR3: CASSDSRPDRAPAGELFF. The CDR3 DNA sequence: TGCGCCAGCAGTGATTCCAGACCCGACAGGGCCCCCGCCGGGGAGCTGTTTTTT.

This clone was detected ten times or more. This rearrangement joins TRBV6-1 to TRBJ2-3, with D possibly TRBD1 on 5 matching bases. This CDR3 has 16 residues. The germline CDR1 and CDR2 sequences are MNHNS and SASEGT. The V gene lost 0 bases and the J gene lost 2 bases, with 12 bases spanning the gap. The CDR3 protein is CASSEALGAHTDTQYF. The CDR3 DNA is TGTGCCAGCAGTGAAGCGCTAGGGGCGCACACAGATACGCAGTATTTT.